This entry concerns a single T cell receptor beta chain. Its antigen is currently unknown. The data belong to a study of graft-versus-host responses after intestinal transplantation. Study details: Induction with anti-thymocyte globulin, then tacrolimus and steroids for around three years, was given to all recipients.

The CDR3 consists of 13 residues. V was shortened by 8 bases and J by 4 bases, with 14 bases between the two germline ends. The germline V gene has CDR1 MDHEN and CDR2 SYDVKM. TCRdb's copy holds only in-frame clones and misses some; the assay was immunoSEQ multiplex PCR. The sample contains 95,000 to 150,000 clones, 85% to 95% of which appear only once. The sequence was collected from a human donor who received an intestinal transplant. V and J are TRBV28 and TRBJ1-2; a possible D gene is TRBD1 (6 bases). The sequencing used unstimulated CD4+ T cells sorted from spleen or lymph node cells, collected before intestinal transplant. CDR3: CASLHRVGYGYTF. CDR3 coding DNA: TGTGCCAGCCTACACAGGGTGGGCTATGGCTACACCTTC.